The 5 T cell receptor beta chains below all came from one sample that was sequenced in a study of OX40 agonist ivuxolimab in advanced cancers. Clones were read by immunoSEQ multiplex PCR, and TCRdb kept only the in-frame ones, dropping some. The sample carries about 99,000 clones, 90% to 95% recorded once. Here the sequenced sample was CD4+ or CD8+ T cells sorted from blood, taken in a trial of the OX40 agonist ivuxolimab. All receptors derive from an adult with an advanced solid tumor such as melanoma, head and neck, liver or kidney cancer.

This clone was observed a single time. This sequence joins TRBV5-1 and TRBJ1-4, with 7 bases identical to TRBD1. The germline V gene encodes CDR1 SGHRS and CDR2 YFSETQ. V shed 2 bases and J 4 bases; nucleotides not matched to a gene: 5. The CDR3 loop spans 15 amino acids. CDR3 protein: CASSFLGDSNEKLFF. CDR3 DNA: TGCGCCAGCAGCTTCCTCGGGGACAGTAATGAAAAACTGTTTTTT.

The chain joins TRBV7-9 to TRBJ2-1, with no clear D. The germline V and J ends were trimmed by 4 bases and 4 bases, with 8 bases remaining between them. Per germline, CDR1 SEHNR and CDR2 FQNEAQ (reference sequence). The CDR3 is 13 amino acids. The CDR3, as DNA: TGTGCCAGCAGCTGGGCCTCTTACAATGAGCAGTTCTTC. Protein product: CASSWASYNEQFF.

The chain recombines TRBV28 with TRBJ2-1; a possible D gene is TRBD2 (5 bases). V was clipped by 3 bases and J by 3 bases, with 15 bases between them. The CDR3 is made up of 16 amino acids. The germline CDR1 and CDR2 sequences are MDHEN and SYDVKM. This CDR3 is CASSFSRSGGYNEQFF. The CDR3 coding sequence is TGTGCCAGCAGTTTCTCCCGATCCGGAGGCTACAATGAGCAGTTCTTC.

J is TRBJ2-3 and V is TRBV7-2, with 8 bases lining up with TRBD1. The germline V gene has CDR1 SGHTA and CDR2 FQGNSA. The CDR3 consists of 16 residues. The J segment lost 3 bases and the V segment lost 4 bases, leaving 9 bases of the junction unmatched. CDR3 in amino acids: CASSSNRGSVTDTQYF. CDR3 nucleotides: TGTGCCAGCAGCTCAAACAGGGGGAGTGTGACAGATACGCAGTATTTT.

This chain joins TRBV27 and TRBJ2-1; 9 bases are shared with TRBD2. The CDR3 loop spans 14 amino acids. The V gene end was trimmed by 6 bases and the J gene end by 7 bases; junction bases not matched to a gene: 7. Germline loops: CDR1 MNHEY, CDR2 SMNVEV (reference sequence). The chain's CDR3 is CASSRAGGPNEQFF. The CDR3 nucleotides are TGTGCCAGCAGCCGGGCGGGAGGGCCTAATGAGCAGTTCTTC.